The entry below gives a single T cell receptor beta chain sequence along with its context. Antigen: not known. V was pared by 2 bases and J by 4 bases, with 6 bases of the junction left unmatched. Germline values: CDR1 SGHRS, CDR2 YFSETQ. CDR3 length equals 15 residues. This sample was taken from a study of cytomegalovirus exposure and HLA in healthy donors. Study context: It was reported in a later analysis that the same platform had been used for the approximately 120 validation repertoires as for the approximately 700 first-cohort repertoires.

Only in-frame clones appear in the TCRdb table, and some are missing; sequencing was by immunoSEQ multiplex PCR. The sample has about 73,000 clones, 85% to 95% seen once. Study-level findings and limits: Listed as cytomegalovirus-associated were about 160 TCR beta chains. High specificity and sensitivity for cytomegalovirus status were reported for the classifier.

Sequenced sample: PBMCs. This receptor was taken from a young man in good health and CMV-seronegative. The rearrangement uses TRBV5-1 and TRBJ1-3; 7 bases map to TRBD1. The CDR3 region is CASSLTGVSGNTIYF. DNA of the CDR3: TGCGCCAGCAGCTTAACAGGGGTTTCCGGAAACACCATATATTTT.